Following are 4 T cell receptor beta chains from one sample sequenced in a study of shared clonotypes between healthy human individuals. Libraries were prepared by immunoSEQ multiplex PCR; TCRdb keeps only in-frame clonotypes and omits some of them. The sample lists some 1.5 million clones; about 98% were seen once. Sequencing was done on a sample of naive CD4+ T cells sorted from blood. The sample's subset: CD45RA+ positively selected. The receptors originated from a man younger than 40 in good health.

The sample holds one count of this clone. CDR3 residues: CASSHNTWTGKETQYF. The DNA of the CDR3 is TGTGCCAGCAGCCACAATACTTGGACAGGGAAAGAGACCCAGTACTTC. The rearrangement links TRBV7-2 to TRBJ2-5, with TRBD1 identical over 8 bases. V shed 5 bases and J 3 bases; nucleotides not matched to a gene: 11. The CDR3 contains 16 residues. Germline V gives CDR1 SGHTA, CDR2 FQGNSA.

About this clone: At the DNA level, this CDR3 is encoded by other sequences in the same sample as well. The rearrangement uses TRBV10-3 and TRBJ1-1, with D hard to call. Trimming shortened V by 0 bases and J by 2 bases, and 4 bases separated the two germline ends. This CDR3 region has 13 residues. Germline V gives CDR1 ENHRY, CDR2 SYGVKD. The CDR3 DNA reads TGTGCCATCAGTGAGTCGGGTAACACTGAAGCTTTCTTT. This translates into CAISESGNTEAFF.

This sequence joins TRBV5-1 and TRBJ2-3; no clear D. In germline, CDR1 is SGHRS, CDR2 YFSETQ. The CDR3 is 15 amino acids. V lost 3 bases, J lost 0 bases, and 11 bases lay in between. CDR3 protein: CASSSQLPSTDTQYF. CDR3 in DNA: TGCGCCAGCAGCTCGCAGCTCCCTAGCACAGATACGCAGTATTTT.

V usage is TRBV7-2 and J usage is TRBJ1-5, with D hard to call. The CDR3 is 14 residues long. Trimming took 6 bases from V and 0 from J, leaving 9 bases between them. Germline values: CDR1 SGHTA, CDR2 FQGNSA. The CDR3 DNA reads TGTGCCAGCAGGATGGACGCTAGCAATCAGCCCCAGCATTTT. Translated: CASRMDASNQPQHF.